Below are 19 T cell receptor beta chains sequenced from a single sample in a study of T cells in Graves' hyperthyroidism and ophthalmopathy. What was amplified from RNA transcripts were TCR beta CDR3 regions. HTBI primers were employed in a first-round RT-PCR of the TCR CDR3. TCRdb recomputed calls from the multiplex PCR reads with MiXCR, one row per CDR3 protein. Altogether around 610,000 distinct CDR3 sequences are present, roughly 15% being singletons, with the ten largest covering 3.5% to 4.5%. Input material: blood. The receptor source for this set is a woman between 40 and 50 years old with Graves' ophthalmopathy.

The table lists this clonotype with many counts. The CDR3 sequence is CSAQTSQGGSYEQYF. In DNA form, the CDR3 reads TGCAGTGCTCAAACCTCGCAAGGGGGCTCCTACGAGCAGTACTTC. The chain is built from TRBV20-1 and TRBJ2-7; D possibly corresponds to TRBD1 (6 bases). Looked up from germline, CDR1 is DFQATT and CDR2 is SNEGSKA (reference sequence). V dropped 5 bases and J dropped 0 bases, with 17 bases sitting between them. The CDR3 runs to 15 residues.

This clonotype was counted at least ten times. CDR3 sequence: CASSVGGDSFYEQYF. CDR3 coding DNA: TGTGCCAGCAGCGTAGGAGGGGACAGCTTCTACGAGCAGTACTTC. The V gene is TRBV9, the J gene TRBJ2-7; TRBD1 agrees at 7 bases. Germline V CDR1 and CDR2: SGDLS, YYNGEE. The CDR3 is made up of 15 amino acids. V lost 0 bases, J lost 3 bases, and 6 bases stayed unmatched.

The sample holds many counts of this clonotype. The chain combines TRBV12-3 or TRBV12-4 with TRBJ1-1; D may be TRBD1 (5 bases). V shed 5 bases and J shed 7 bases, with 11 bases lying between them. The CDR3 has 12 residues. As DNA, the CDR3 is TGTGCCAGCAGTCGTCCGACAGATGAAGCTTTCTTT. It encodes CASSRPTDEAFF.

At least ten counts were recorded for this clonotype. J is TRBJ1-1 and V is TRBV5-1, with D hard to call. V lost 0 bases and J 6 bases, leaving 9 bases between the germline ends. The CDR3 runs to 13 residues. Per germline, CDR1 SGHRS and CDR2 YFSETQ. The CDR3 nucleotides read TGCGCCAGCAGCTTGGTAACAGCCGCTGAAGCTTTCTTT. It translates to CASSLVTAAEAFF.

The table lists this clonotype with many counts. This chain joins TRBV30 and TRBJ1-1; D gene uncertain. CDR1 is GTSNPN, CDR2 SVGIG, per germline (reference sequence). The CDR3 is made up of 13 amino acids. Trimming cost V 7 bases and J 3 bases, with 15 bases left between them. CDR3 nucleotide sequence: TGTGCCTCACGCGCCGACGGGTACACTGAAGCTTTCTTT. Protein sequence: CASRADGYTEAFF.

This clonotype was found many times. The chain combines TRBV6-1 with TRBJ2-2, with D perhaps TRBD1 (5 bases). V lost 2 bases and J lost 3, with 13 bases in between. The CDR3 spans 16 residues. The germline gives CDR1 MNHNS, CDR2 SASEGT. This CDR3 reads CASSEPSWGDTGELFF. In DNA form, the CDR3 reads TGTGCCAGCAGTGAACCCTCCTGGGGCGACACCGGGGAGCTGTTTTTT.

This clonotype appeared many times. J is TRBJ1-1 and V is TRBV12-3 or TRBV12-4, with D unresolved. The CDR3 sequence is 12 residues long. The ends were cut back, 1 base at V and 7 bases at J, with 7 bases in the middle. CDR3 amino acids: CASSLGRLEAFF. CDR3 nucleotide sequence: TGTGCCAGCAGTTTAGGCAGGCTTGAAGCTTTCTTT.

This clonotype has only a few counts. CDR3 sequence: CASGGQGFSYGYTF. The CDR3 nucleotides are TGTGCCAGCGGCGGACAGGGCTTTAGCTATGGCTACACCTTC. The rearrangement joins TRBV12-3 or TRBV12-4 to TRBJ1-2, with 8 bases fitting TRBD1. Unmatched junction bases numbered 9, after V lost 8 bases and J lost 4 bases. The length of the CDR3 is 14 residues.

The sample holds many counts of this clonotype. This chain joins TRBV11-2 and TRBJ2-7; 7 nucleotides match TRBD1. V lost 4 bases and J lost 3; bases outside the gene matches: 12. Germline-derived CDR1 and CDR2 are SGHAT and FQNNGV. The CDR3 extends over 16 amino acids. CDR3 sequence: CASSSLGTAGYYEQYF. The CDR3 bases are TGTGCCAGCAGCTCTCTCGGGACAGCAGGGTACTACGAGCAGTACTTC.

V is TRBV15 and J is TRBJ2-7; TRBD2 matches 14 bases. The CDR3 totals 14 residues. V gave up 9 bases and J gave up 5 bases; unmatched junction bases: 6. Germline-derived CDR1 and CDR2 are LNHNV and YYDKDF (reference sequence). The CDR3 DNA reads as TGTGCCACGTCCCCGGGACTAGCGGGAGACGAGCAGTACTTC. Protein: CATSPGLAGDEQYF. The full variable domain, its missing parts supplied by reference TRBV15 and TRBJ2-7, is DAMVIQNPRYQVTQFGKPVTLSCSQTLNHNVMYWYQQKSSQAPKLLFHYYDKDFNNEADTPDNFQSRRPNTSFCFLDIRSPGLGDTAMYLCATSPGLAGDEQYFGPGTRLTVT.

This clonotype has only a few counts. This rearrangement joins TRBV19 to TRBJ1-5; 7 bases align to TRBD1. Germline V gives CDR1 LNHDA, CDR2 SQIVND (reference sequence). V lost 7 bases to trimming and J lost 2 bases; unmatched junction nucleotides: 5. The CDR3 sequence is 14 residues long. The CDR3 coding sequence is TGTGCCAGTACCTCCCAGGGGGGCAATCAGCCCCAGCATTTT. This sequence encodes CASTSQGGNQPQHF.

This clonotype was seen many times. This chain links TRBV29-1 with TRBJ2-7; 8 positions match TRBD1. J lost 7 bases, V lost 5 bases, and 7 bases had no gene match. The CDR3 consists of 12 residues. The V gene's germline CDR1 is SQVTM and CDR2 ANQGSEA. CDR3 sequence (DNA): TGCAGCGTTCGGCAGGGGGCTGTTGAGCAGTACTTC. Translation: CSVRQGAVEQYF.

This clonotype occurred a few times. The chain employs TRBV29-1 and TRBJ2-2; no firm D call. This CDR3 region has 15 residues. The germline gives CDR1 SQVTM, CDR2 ANQGSEA. V was trimmed by 4 bases and J by 7 bases, leaving 19 bases between them. The DNA for the CDR3 is TGCAGCGTTGGGGTAATGGGATTTCACGGCGGGGAGCTGTTTTTT. Its protein product is CSVGVMGFHGGELFF.

This clonotype was counted ten times or more. The gene calls are TRBV30 and TRBJ1-1; 9 bases are a match to TRBD1. CDR1 and CDR2 (germline): GTSNPN, SVGIG (reference sequence). The CDR3 totals 14 residues. The trim removed 4 bases at V and 3 bases at J, leaving 6 bases unmatched. The CDR3 nucleotides read TGTGCCTGGATGGGACAGGGTTTGCACACTGAAGCTTTCTTT. Translated, it gives CAWMGQGLHTEAFF.

This clonotype was picked up many times. The rearrangement links TRBV12-3 or TRBV12-4 to TRBJ1-1; no reliable D call. This CDR3 contains 14 residues. The V and J ends lost 6 bases and 1 base respectively, with 12 bases between them. The CDR3 DNA reads as TGTGCCAGCAGCCCAAGCGGCGGGAACACTGAAGCTTTCTTT. Translated, it gives CASSPSGGNTEAFF.

This clonotype was counted at least ten times. V usage is TRBV6-5 and J usage is TRBJ2-7; 8 positions match TRBD1. V lost 2 bases and J lost 2; bases outside the gene matches: 5. This CDR3 comprises 15 residues. Germline V gene sequence: CDR1 MNHEY, CDR2 SVGAGI. The CDR3 sequence is CASSYPQGATYEQYF. CDR3 bases: TGTGCCAGCAGTTACCCTCAGGGGGCGACCTACGAGCAGTACTTC.

At least ten counts were recorded for this clonotype. The V and J genes are TRBV6-5 and TRBJ1-2, with 12 bases that match TRBD1. Trimming took 2 bases from V and 6 from J; bases not matched to a gene: 7. This CDR3 contains 16 residues. CDR1 and CDR2 from the germline V gene are MNHEY and SVGAGI. The CDR3 nucleotides read TGTGCCAGCAGTTACACCCCCGGGACAGGGGGCGATGGCTACACCTTC. This sequence encodes CASSYTPGTGGDGYTF.

This clonotype was counted ten times or more. This chain joins TRBV2 and TRBJ2-6; the match to TRBD1 covers 8 bases. CDR1 and CDR2 (germline): SNHLY, FYNNEI. V was clipped by 11 bases and J by 1 base; unmatched bases: 7. This CDR3 has 15 amino acids. DNA of the CDR3: TGTGCCTCAGGGGGCGCCAATTCTGGGGCCAACGTCCTGACTTTC. Translated, it gives CASGGANSGANVLTF.

This clonotype was picked up a small number of times. The chain links TRBV3-1 to TRBJ2-5, with TRBD2 identical over 14 bases. The CDR3 extends over 17 amino acids. Per germline, CDR1 LGHDT and CDR2 YNNKEL (reference sequence). The ends lost 5 bases at V and 4 bases at J; junction bases unmatched: 9. CDR3 residues: CASSSWAGLAGGETQYF. Written as DNA, the CDR3 is TGTGCCAGCAGCTCATGGGCTGGACTAGCGGGAGGAGAGACCCAGTACTTC.